Reported below is one T cell receptor beta chain. This receptor's antigen is unknown. For each CD8+ T cell subset, flow sorting was done in triplicate, and some 300,000 cells per subset went directly into RLT lysis buffer. Standard density gradient centrifugation was used to isolate peripheral blood mononuclear cells from buffy coats. Total RNA was extracted from sorted cells using an RNeasy Mini Kit. Spanning cysteine to phenylalanine, the CDR3 consists of 15 amino acids. The DNA is unrecorded. The germline V gene gives CDR1 as MNHEY and CDR2 as SVGEGT. For sequencing, a NextSeq 550 was employed. The Human TCR Profiling Kit (MiLaboratory) was used to prepare UMI-labeled 5' RACE TRB cDNA libraries. The full amount of extracted RNA was used for cDNA synthesis, and the full amount of resulting cDNA was used for PCR amplification. The libraries were made side by side, with each library going through the same number of PCR cycles. The paper's data handling went like this. With a minimum of two reads required per UMI, MIGEC and MiXCR pulled out about 50,000 +/- 10,000 unique UMI-labeled TRB cDNA molecules from each library. Each library averaged around 42,000 +/- 9,900 functional in-frame TRB CDR3 nucleotide clonotypes without stop codons. After each sample was downsampled to 5000 UMI-labeled TRB molecules, VDJtools was used to calculate diversity metrics such as normalized Shannon-Wiener and Chao1. For the central five CDR3 residues, VDJtools calculated physicochemical properties weighted by clonotype size, namely interaction energy, strength, volume and Kidera factor 4. One entry per CDR3 protein sequence results from the TCRdb reprocessing of the reads, with DNA left out. The V and J calls and clone size are TCRdb's, not the authors'. The sample's records list about 41,000 distinct CDR3 sequences. Roughly 14% of the sample belongs to the ten largest clones.

This sample is drawn from a study of CXCR3-negative and CXCR3-positive naive CD8 T cells (dated by TCRdb to between 2018 and 2021). About the full investigation: About 150 million TRB reads were obtained in total, roughly 1.5 +/- 0.3 million reads per library. Naive subsets from five or six donors and memory cells from 3 donors were included in the TRBV-TRBJ cluster analysis. Diversity and physicochemical repertoire analyses were performed on about a dozen donors pooled from two independent experiments. Points the paper makes about the study in general: Comparably high repertoire diversity was found in both naive subsets, whereas much lower repertoire diversity was found in memory CD8+ T cells. Because surface CD5, which is linked to self-reactivity in mice, was comparable between the naive subsets, TCR interaction strength was also inferred from TRB CDR3 physicochemical properties. Because CXCR3 expression was partially decreased after cryopreservation, freshly isolated PBMCs were used for most assays. Naive CXCR3-negative and CXCR3-positive cells from the same donor showed similar TRBV-TRBJ usage, whereas memory cells showed distinct patterns.

The receptor was derived from a human donor in good health. Some clones in this sample may be carry-over from other donors' samples. Recombination linked TRBV6-2 or TRBV6-3 to TRBJ2-5; no DNA is available, so the TRBD1 call from TCRdb remains unchecked. The sample was memory CD8+ T cells from blood. Read against the paper, the sample's cell subset or site label means: conventional CD8+ memory T cells (TMEM), sorted as controls. CDR3 region: CASSLQGTAVETQYF.